These T cell receptor beta chains were read from a single sample in a study of blood T cell repertoires in COVID-19. TCRdb's table, derived via immunoSEQ multiplex PCR, lists solely in-frame clones and lacks some. This sample yields roughly 140,000 clones, of which 86% are seen a single time; around 3.5% belongs to the top ten. Input material: peripheral blood. All receptors derive from a man in his sixties or seventies with acute or convalescent COVID-19. Both conserved end residues are part of each CDR3. A D gene is named only where the DNA matches it firmly. Only some rows state a clone size, as once, few, many or a class for expanded clones.

abundance: once
d_gene: .
j_gene: TRBJ2-2
v_gene: TRBV7-9
CDR3nt: TGTGCCAGCACCAATAGCGGAGGGCGGTCCGGGGAGCTGTTTTTT
CDR3aa: CASTNSGGRSGELFF

abundance: .
d_gene: TRBD2
j_gene: TRBJ2-3
v_gene: TRBV30
CDR3nt: TGTGCCTGGAGTGCCGGACTTGGCGGGAGGACAGATACGCAGTATTTT
CDR3aa: CAWSAGLGGRTDTQYF

abundance: .
d_gene: .
j_gene: TRBJ2-7
v_gene: TRBV10-2
CDR3nt: TGCGCCAGCAGTGTATCCCCGGGAGACCTAGGCGAGCAGTACTTC
CDR3aa: CASSVSPGDLGEQYF

abundance: .
d_gene: TRBD2
j_gene: TRBJ2-5
v_gene: TRBV6-5
CDR3nt: TGTGCCAGCAGTAACGCTATAGCGGGAGAGGAGACCCAGTACTTC
CDR3aa: CASSNAIAGEETQYF

abundance: .
d_gene: .
j_gene: TRBJ2-7
v_gene: TRBV21-1
CDR3nt: TGTGCCAGCAGCAAAGGGCGGCTAGCGCACTCTTACGAGCAGTACTTC
CDR3aa: CASSKGRLAHSYEQYF

abundance: .
d_gene: .
j_gene: TRBJ2-7
v_gene: TRBV7-9
CDR3nt: TGTGCCAGCAGCTTAGATACCTCCAGGGTCGGGGAGCAGTACTTC
CDR3aa: CASSLDTSRVGEQYF

abundance: .
d_gene: TRBD1
j_gene: TRBJ1-5
v_gene: TRBV18
CDR3nt: TGTGCCAGCTCAGAGGACAGGGCGGATCAGCCCCAGCATTTT
CDR3aa: CASSEDRADQPQHF

abundance: .
d_gene: .
j_gene: TRBJ1-1
v_gene: TRBV13
CDR3nt: TGTGCCAGCAGCAAACGATCGTCGGTTATGAACACTGAAGCTTTCTTT
CDR3aa: CASSKRSSVMNTEAFF

abundance: .
d_gene: .
j_gene: TRBJ2-7
v_gene: TRBV5-5
CDR3nt: TGTGCCAGCAGTGGGGCCTACTACGAGCAGTACTTC
CDR3aa: CASSGAYYEQYF

abundance: .
d_gene: TRBD2
j_gene: TRBJ2-2
v_gene: TRBV4-2
CDR3nt: TGTGCCAGCAGCCAGGGGACTAGCGGGAGGGGAGGGGAGCTGTTTTTT
CDR3aa: CASSQGTSGRGGELFF

abundance: .
d_gene: .
j_gene: TRBJ1-1
v_gene: TRBV6-1
CDR3nt: TGTGCCAGCAGTGAAGTGACAGGCTCGAACACTGAAGCTTTCTTT
CDR3aa: CASSEVTGSNTEAFF

abundance: .
d_gene: .
j_gene: TRBJ1-3
v_gene: TRBV2
CDR3nt: TGTGCCAGCAGATTAGGGAGCTCTGGAAACACCATATATTTT
CDR3aa: CASRLGSSGNTIYF

abundance: .
d_gene: .
j_gene: TRBJ1-1
v_gene: TRBV4-2
CDR3nt: TGTGCCAGCAGCCAAGGGGGCACGAACACTGAAGCTTTCTTT
CDR3aa: CASSQGGTNTEAFF

abundance: .
d_gene: TRBD2
j_gene: TRBJ2-1
v_gene: TRBV7-7
CDR3nt: TGTGCTAGCAGCTCAGGACTAGCGGGGAACAATGAGCAGTTCTTC
CDR3aa: CASSSGLAGNNEQFF

abundance: .
d_gene: .
j_gene: TRBJ1-2
v_gene: TRBV6-5
CDR3nt: TGTGCCAGCATCCCGAGGCATGCAAACTATGGCTACACCTTC
CDR3aa: CASIPRHANYGYTF

abundance: many
d_gene: .
j_gene: TRBJ1-2
v_gene: TRBV7-9
CDR3nt: TGTGCCAGCAGCTTACAGGAGGCAGGGAGGTTGTTTAACTATGGCTACACCTTC
CDR3aa: CASSLQEAGRLFNYGYTF

abundance: .
d_gene: TRBD2
j_gene: TRBJ2-1
v_gene: TRBV4-1
CDR3nt: TGCGCCAGCAGCCAAGGGGGGACTAGCGGGAGGTTGAATGAGCAGTTCTTC
CDR3aa: CASSQGGTSGRLNEQFF

abundance: once
d_gene: TRBD2
j_gene: TRBJ2-7
v_gene: TRBV18
CDR3nt: TGTGCCAGCTCACCACCCGGGACTAGCAGGGACGAGCAGTACTTC
CDR3aa: CASSPPGTSRDEQYF

abundance: .
d_gene: TRBD2
j_gene: TRBJ2-1
v_gene: TRBV5-4
CDR3nt: TGTGCCAGCAGCTTAGGACTAGCGGGGAACAATGAGCAGTTCTTC
CDR3aa: CASSLGLAGNNEQFF

abundance: .
d_gene: TRBD1
j_gene: TRBJ1-2
v_gene: TRBV16
CDR3nt: TGTGCCAGCAGCTTCGGACAGGGGCTAGCTAACTATGGCTACACCTTC
CDR3aa: CASSFGQGLANYGYTF

abundance: .
d_gene: TRBD1
j_gene: TRBJ2-1
v_gene: TRBV7-3
CDR3nt: TGTGCCAGCAGCCCCGGGACAGGTTACAATGAGCAGTTCTTC
CDR3aa: CASSPGTGYNEQFF

abundance: .
d_gene: .
j_gene: TRBJ2-3
v_gene: TRBV5-4
CDR3nt: TGTGCCAGCAGCTTGGGAGGAGGTAGATCAGATACGCAGTATTTT
CDR3aa: CASSLGGGRSDTQYF

abundance: .
d_gene: .
j_gene: TRBJ2-2
v_gene: TRBV24-1
CDR3nt: TGTGCCACCAGTGACCGAGACAGTTACACCGGGGAGCTGTTTTTT
CDR3aa: CATSDRDSYTGELFF

abundance: .
d_gene: TRBD2
j_gene: TRBJ2-1
v_gene: TRBV3-1/TRBV3-2
CDR3nt: TGTGCCAGCAGCCGGCCTAGCGGGAGTATGAATGAGCAGTTCTTC
CDR3aa: CASSRPSGSMNEQFF

abundance: .
d_gene: TRBD2
j_gene: TRBJ2-1
v_gene: TRBV7-8
CDR3nt: TGTGCCAGCAGCTTGGGGGGACTAGCGAGGAATGAGCAGTTCTTC
CDR3aa: CASSLGGLARNEQFF

abundance: .
d_gene: TRBD2
j_gene: TRBJ2-5
v_gene: TRBV5-8
CDR3nt: TGTGCCAGCAGCCCCAGAGTAGCGGGAGGGCAAGAGACCCAGTACTTC
CDR3aa: CASSPRVAGGQETQYF

abundance: once
d_gene: .
j_gene: TRBJ2-7
v_gene: TRBV27
CDR3nt: TGTGCCAGCTGTCCCACCTTGGGGGGTGGCGAGCAGTACTTC
CDR3aa: CASCPTLGGGEQYF

abundance: .
d_gene: TRBD1
j_gene: TRBJ2-6
v_gene: TRBV7-3
CDR3nt: TGTGCCAGCAGCCCGCGACAGGGTTCTGGGGCCAACGTCCTGACTTTC
CDR3aa: CASSPRQGSGANVLTF

abundance: .
d_gene: TRBD2
j_gene: TRBJ2-1
v_gene: TRBV14
CDR3nt: TGTGCCAGCAGTCCGACTAGCGGGAGGAGGGATGAGCAGTTCTTC
CDR3aa: CASSPTSGRRDEQFF

abundance: few
d_gene: TRBD2
j_gene: TRBJ2-3
v_gene: TRBV2
CDR3nt: TGTGCCAGCAGTGACCAGGTAGCGGGAGACACAGATACGCAGTATTTT
CDR3aa: CASSDQVAGDTDTQYF

abundance: .
d_gene: TRBD1
j_gene: TRBJ1-1
v_gene: TRBV18
CDR3nt: TGTGCCAGCTCGCAGACAGGGGGCGGCACTGAAGCTTTCTTT
CDR3aa: CASSQTGGGTEAFF

abundance: .
d_gene: .
j_gene: TRBJ1-3
v_gene: TRBV28
CDR3nt: TGTGCCAGCGCAGCTCGGGCTAGCTACAGCCTTTCTGGAAACACCATATATTTT
CDR3aa: CASAARASYSLSGNTIYF

abundance: .
d_gene: TRBD2
j_gene: TRBJ2-7
v_gene: TRBV6-2/TRBV6-3
CDR3nt: TGTGCCAGCAGTTACGGGACTAGTGCCACCTACGAGCAGTACTTC
CDR3aa: CASSYGTSATYEQYF

abundance: .
d_gene: TRBD2
j_gene: TRBJ2-7
v_gene: TRBV7-2
CDR3nt: TGTGCCAGCAGTTTGGCGGGAGGAGATTCCTACGAGCAGTACTTC
CDR3aa: CASSLAGGDSYEQYF

abundance: .
d_gene: .
j_gene: TRBJ2-6
v_gene: TRBV5-4
CDR3nt: TGTGCCAGCAGCCCCGGGACACCGTCCTCTGGGGCCAACGTCCTGACTTTC
CDR3aa: CASSPGTPSSGANVLTF

abundance: .
d_gene: TRBD2
j_gene: TRBJ2-7
v_gene: TRBV7-9
CDR3nt: TGTGCCAGCAGCTTCGCCGGGACTAGCTACGAGCAGTACTTC
CDR3aa: CASSFAGTSYEQYF

abundance: .
d_gene: TRBD1
j_gene: TRBJ1-2
v_gene: TRBV5-1
CDR3nt: TGCGCCAGCAGCCCCGGCAGGGGGCTTGGCTATGGCTACACCTTC
CDR3aa: CASSPGRGLGYGYTF

abundance: .
d_gene: .
j_gene: TRBJ2-1
v_gene: TRBV7-8
CDR3nt: TGTGCCAGCAGCTTAGAACAGGGTACGTACAATGAGCAGTTCTTC
CDR3aa: CASSLEQGTYNEQFF

abundance: .
d_gene: .
j_gene: TRBJ1-1
v_gene: TRBV6-5
CDR3nt: TGTGCCAGCACCCCCCACCGGGACACTGAAGCTTTCTTT
CDR3aa: CASTPHRDTEAFF

abundance: .
d_gene: TRBD2
j_gene: TRBJ2-3
v_gene: TRBV5-4
CDR3nt: TGTGCCAGCAGCCACCCCCTCGGGGCGGGAGGGAGCACAGATACGCAGTATTTT
CDR3aa: CASSHPLGAGGSTDTQYF

abundance: .
d_gene: .
j_gene: TRBJ1-3
v_gene: TRBV25-1
CDR3nt: TGTGCCAGTAGAGAGGACAGCTCTGGAAACACCATATATTTT
CDR3aa: CASREDSSGNTIYF

abundance: .
d_gene: TRBD1
j_gene: TRBJ2-5
v_gene: TRBV11-3
CDR3nt: TGTGCCAGCAGCCGACGTCAGGGGGAGATGGAGACCCAGTACTTC
CDR3aa: CASSRRQGEMETQYF

abundance: .
d_gene: TRBD1
j_gene: TRBJ2-2
v_gene: TRBV7-3
CDR3nt: TGTGCCAGCAGCCCCTCGGCAGGGGGTGCGAACACCGGGGAGCTGTTTTTT
CDR3aa: CASSPSAGGANTGELFF

abundance: many
d_gene: TRBD1
j_gene: TRBJ1-1
v_gene: TRBV2
CDR3nt: TGTGCCAGCAATCCGAGACAGGGCACTGAAGCTTTCTTT
CDR3aa: CASNPRQGTEAFF

abundance: .
d_gene: .
j_gene: TRBJ1-3
v_gene: TRBV6-6
CDR3nt: TGTGCCAGCAGTTTCCTCTCTGGAAACACCATATATTTT
CDR3aa: CASSFLSGNTIYF

abundance: .
d_gene: .
j_gene: TRBJ2-3
v_gene: TRBV27
CDR3nt: TGTGCCAGCAGTTTAGACTGGGGCTCAGATACGCAGTATTTT
CDR3aa: CASSLDWGSDTQYF

abundance: .
d_gene: .
j_gene: TRBJ2-1
v_gene: TRBV5-1
CDR3nt: TGCGCCAGCAGCTTGACTGGACAGTCCAATGAGCAGTTCTTC
CDR3aa: CASSLTGQSNEQFF

abundance: .
d_gene: .
j_gene: TRBJ2-4
v_gene: TRBV6-1
CDR3nt: TGTGCCAGCAGTGAACAGGGATTAGGGTTAACCAAAAACATTCAGTACTTC
CDR3aa: CASSEQGLGLTKNIQYF

abundance: .
d_gene: .
j_gene: TRBJ1-5
v_gene: TRBV5-8
CDR3nt: TGTGCCAGCAGCAACGGACAAATTCCCAATCAGCCCCAGCATTTT
CDR3aa: CASSNGQIPNQPQHF

abundance: once
d_gene: TRBD1
j_gene: TRBJ2-7
v_gene: TRBV18
CDR3nt: TGTGCCAGCTCACCAAATCCAGGGGGCTACGAGCAGTACTTC
CDR3aa: CASSPNPGGYEQYF

abundance: .
d_gene: TRBD1
j_gene: TRBJ1-1
v_gene: TRBV5-1
CDR3nt: TGCGCCAGCAGTGACAGGGGGCGAACTGAAGCTTTCTTT
CDR3aa: CASSDRGRTEAFF

abundance: .
d_gene: TRBD2
j_gene: TRBJ2-2
v_gene: TRBV7-9
CDR3nt: TGTGCCAGCAGCGGGACTAGCGGGATTCGGAACACCGGGGAGCTGTTTTTT
CDR3aa: CASSGTSGIRNTGELFF